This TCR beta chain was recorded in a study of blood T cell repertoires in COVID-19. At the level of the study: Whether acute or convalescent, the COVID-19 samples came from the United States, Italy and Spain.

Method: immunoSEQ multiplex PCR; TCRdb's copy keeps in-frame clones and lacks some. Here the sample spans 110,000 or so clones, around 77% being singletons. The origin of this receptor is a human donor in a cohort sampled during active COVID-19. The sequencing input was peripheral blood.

CDR3 nucleotides: TGTGCCAGCAGCTCCCAGCGGGGGTCCTCCTACGAGCAGTACTTC. It codes for CASSSQRGSSYEQYF. This chain uses TRBV4-2 with TRBJ2-7; TRBD2 matches at 8 bases. This CDR3 is 15 amino acids long. J lost 0 bases, V lost 5 bases, and 6 bases had no gene match. Germline V gene lookup returns CDR1 LGHNA and CDR2 YNFKEQ.